This T cell receptor (beta chain) was captured in a study of cytomegalovirus exposure and HLA in healthy donors (dated 2017 in TCRdb). In terms of the full investigation: In an earlier analysis of 587 of the donors, less than 350 Gb of sequence data and roughly 100 million unique TCR beta sequences from about 179 million T cells were reported. HLA typing included class I and class II loci at four-digit resolution. To study patterns of TCR occurrence, a later analysis re-analyzed previously published TCR beta repertoires from 666 donors and added high-resolution HLA genotyping. An earlier analysis of 587 of the donors applied high-throughput TCR beta sequencing to assess whether each TCR beta V gene segment acted as functional or pseudogenic. Every repertoire in the discovery cohort had been generated on one and the same sequencing platform. About 300 gigabases of sequencing data and about 92 million unique TCR sequences made up an early release that covered 500 to 650 HLA-typed donors. Because of strong linkage in the cohort, a handful of DR-DQ haplotypes were treated as single units for association and clustering. On average, approximately 250,000 unique TCR beta nucleotide sequences were sequenced per donor among about 400 genotyped donors of the cohort, with roughly 18% of those sequences being non-productive. In the later analysis, no new phenotypic data were used to find candidate immune exposures; instead, reliance was placed on TCR beta sequences and their occurrence across donors. Using immunosequencing, the study profiled T cell repertoires from approximately 700 subjects and related those repertoires to cytomegalovirus serostatus. To predict cytomegalovirus infection status, the study brought together high-throughput TCR immunosequencing, statistical association of individual TCRs with disease status, and machine learning. In a later genetic analysis, genome-wide SNP genotypes for about three fifths of the 666 donors were used, and that subset was treated as a discovery cohort. In addition to the first cohort of 666 subjects, a separate validation cohort of approximately 120 different subjects was used. Of the 398 genotyped donors, 80% to 90% were placed in the genetic ancestry cluster associated with self-reported Caucasian donors. The number of typed donors differed by locus: roughly 629-640 for A, B, C, DRB1 and DQB1; 500 to 550 for DQA1; around 580 for DPA1; and approximately 450 for DPB1. Donor age, sex, ethnicity and CMV serostatus were compiled alongside the repertoire data. The aim of the study was to test whether cataloging public T cell receptors could identify signatures of past pathogen exposure. General conclusions and limits of the study: In a later analysis, TCR association rates were found to vary across HLA loci, with the most associated TCRs seen for DRB1 alleles and the fewest for HLA-C alleles. A later analysis found that most CMV-associated TCR beta chains appeared HLA-restricted, with HLA associations seemingly driven largely by CMV exposure. For the cohort, immune exposure information was limited to CMV serostatus. At a false discovery rate of 0.05, a later analysis linked 16,951 TCR beta sequences to specific HLA alleles. In vitro tests confirmed that three of the cytomegalovirus-associated TCR beta chains recognize cytomegalovirus antigens. A further reported finding was that TCR beta sequences accurately predicted the HLA-A and HLA-B alleles for most subjects in the first cohort. The 87-base-pair reads could not distinguish some IMGT-functional V segments, including TRBV6-2 and TRBV6-3, so those segments were excluded. Roughly uniform sequencing depth across donors was assumed in presence/absence analyses, although this assumption may not hold. In this cohort, only TCR beta chains were sequenced, and detectable features were limited by the absence of alpha or paired-chain data. The classifier was reported to diagnose cytomegalovirus status with high specificity and sensitivity in both the original and validation cohorts. In a later analysis, several top co-occurrence clusters were reported to appear linked to parvovirus B19, influenza, CMV and Epstein-Barr virus. A later genetic analysis reported fewer N-insertions in productive TCRs among donors in an Asian-associated ancestry cluster than the roughly 700-donor mean. When HLA alleles, especially DR and DQ, strongly co-occurred, attributing TCR associations to individual alleles was difficult. About 17 rarely observed V segments, including chromosome 9 orphons, were excluded from the earlier analysis of some 590 of the donors because counts were too low. Because HLA typing was unavailable for some donors at each locus, only the typed subset was used in association tests. Correlated functional status among segregating V segments might reflect linkage disequilibrium, but an unknown experimental factor could not be ruled out. It was suggested by the authors that the approach could potentially be generalized to other disease states and immunological phenotypes. Compared with equally common non-associated chains, HLA-associated TCR beta chains in a later analysis were more clonally expanded and had lower generation probabilities. Most TCR sequences were seen in very few donors, while some public TCRs were found in many individuals. In an earlier analysis of around 600 of the donors, most TCR beta V segments appeared in productive rearrangements about 90% or about 30% of the time, broadly matching IMGT annotations. A cluster of highly shared sequence variants was judged likely to represent a technical artifact of the sequencing pipeline. The study gave a list of about 150 TCR beta chains associated with cytomegalovirus. A later genetic analysis associated a missense DCLRE1C variant with V-gene and J-gene trimming of TCR beta chains, and an independent cohort replicated the association.

Notes on this clone: There is no known antigen for this receptor. No quality values exist for individual bases; no much larger clone is one base distant.

The library was built by means of the immunoSEQ multiplex PCR assay. For the multiplex PCR, a mixture combining 60 forward primers for TCR Vbeta segments and 13 reverse primers for TCR Jbeta segments was used. Amplification of the CDR3 region of rearranged TCR beta genes was performed with a multiplex PCR assay on genomic DNA. The amplified TCR beta libraries were sequenced on the Illumina HiSeq System as 87-base-pair reads. For the original study's pipeline: A later analysis counted about 76 million unique TCR beta chains across the 600 to 850 repertoires, and about 10 million of these chains were shared by at least two donors. A nearest-neighbor algorithm error-corrected the raw reads and collapsed the reads into unique sequences, merging closely related sequences to remove PCR and sequencing errors. CDR3 sequences were aligned to IMGT reference sequences to assign V, D and J gene segments. For a sequence to be retained, a match of at least six nucleotides to both a V gene segment and a J gene segment was required. A rearrangement counted as productive if the CDR3 had no stop codons and remained in frame with V and J, and every other rearrangement counted as non-productive. Following IMGT convention, CDR3 was defined as the stretch from the second conserved V-encoded cysteine up to the conserved J-encoded phenylalanine. The earlier analysis of some 600 of the donors excluded sequences that lacked an unambiguous match to a single V gene segment. In an earlier analysis of around 590 of the donors, a V segment was called functional when productive rearrangements were above 56.7%, and segregating when the standard deviation between donors exceeded 5%. A statistical classification framework was developed to diagnose cytomegalovirus status using the catalog of TCR beta chain sequences. In a later analysis, V and J genes were assigned by comparing TCR nucleotide sequences against IMGT/GENE-DB human TR gene sequences. Using the TCRdist pipeline, a later analysis assigned CDR3 sequences along with most-parsimonious VDJ recombination scenarios. In a later analysis, each TCR beta chain was defined by its CDR3 amino acid sequence together with its V-gene family, and reads lacking a unique V-gene family were excluded. In a later analysis, 550 to 650 highly shared, low-generation-probability nucleotide sequences were removed to address suspected cross-contamination and a sequencing artifact. A later analysis calculated a clonal expansion index for each public chain from normalized within-repertoire ranks of inferred template counts. In a later analysis, generation probabilities were computed with a VDJ recombination model fitted to out-of-frame rearrangements, and the resulting probabilities were checked against IGoR. In a later analysis, hypergeometric tests were used to score TCR-TCR, TCR-HLA and TCR-CMV co-occurrence, with a repertoire-size bias correction applied to TCR pairs. In a later analysis, false discovery rates were estimated by permuting HLA or CMV assignments 20 times. In a later analysis, co-occurring TCRs were grouped using DBSCAN, with TCRdist sequence similarity added in when clustering inside HLA-allele-positive subsets. Repertoires with fewer than 30,000 or more than 120,000 public chains, plus five repertoires with anomalous nucleotide sharing, were excluded from co-occurrence clustering. In its TCRdb copy, this immuneACCESS table keeps in-frame sequences only and misses some clones. Where compared with another copy, unresolved V genes explain less than half of these, and the others have no known cause. For V, J and clone size, that table is used; D and trimming come from the DNA. For this sample there are nearly 80,000 clones; approximately 79% appear just once. Around 21% of the sample goes to the ten largest clones.

Based on the germline V gene, the CDR1 and CDR2 sequences are SGHRS and YFSETQ. The CDR3 goes from the cysteine to the phenylalanine over 13 residues. Here the CDR3 DNA is all that survives: 39 bases in frame from base 1. Trimming takes 4 bases from V and 7 bases from J, and the germline ends sit 12 bases apart. The cohort consisted of 600 or so healthy bone marrow donors. At the time of sampling, every cohort member was nominally healthy, though immune exposures that went unrecorded were likely present. The donor was CMV seropositive and was included in the group of almost 300 seropositive cohort members. Every donor gave a peripheral blood sample, and the peripheral blood mononuclear cells from that sample were used for TCR beta sequencing. Genomic DNA extraction from the blood cell samples was performed with the Qiagen DNeasy Blood Extraction Kit.

The TCR sequence derives from a woman aged 40 to 55 in good health and CMV-seropositive. Material for sequencing was PBMCs. The V and J segments used are TRBV5-1 and TRBJ2-1; the D gene is perhaps TRBD2, on 5 matching bases. The DNA sequence follows: TGCGCCAGCAGCCCCGGACTCACGAATGAGCAGTTCTTC. It specifies CASSPGLTNEQFF.